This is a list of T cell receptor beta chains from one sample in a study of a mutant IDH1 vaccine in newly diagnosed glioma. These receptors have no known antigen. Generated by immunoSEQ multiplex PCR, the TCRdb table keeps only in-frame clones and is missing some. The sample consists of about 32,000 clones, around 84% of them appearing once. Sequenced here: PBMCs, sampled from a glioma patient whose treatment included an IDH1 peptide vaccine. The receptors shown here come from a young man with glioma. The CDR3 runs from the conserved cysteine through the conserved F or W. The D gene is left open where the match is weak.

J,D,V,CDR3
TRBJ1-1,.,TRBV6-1,CASSEGGYSTEAFF
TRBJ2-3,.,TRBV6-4,CASSLTGTPIGDTQYF
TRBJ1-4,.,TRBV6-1,CASSESTGNEKLFF
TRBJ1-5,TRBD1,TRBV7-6,CASSDPGTGLHSQHF
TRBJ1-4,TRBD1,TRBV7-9,CASSQRGQYEKLFF
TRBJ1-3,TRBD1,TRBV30,CAWNLGTAGNTIYF
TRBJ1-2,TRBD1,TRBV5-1,CASSLIPGQQYGYTF
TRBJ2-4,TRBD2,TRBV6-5,CASRRGLAGYIQYF
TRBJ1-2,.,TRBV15,CATSREGVVHTF
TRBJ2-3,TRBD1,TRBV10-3,CAISEAGTGETDTQYF
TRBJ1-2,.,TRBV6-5,CASSGRTYGYTF
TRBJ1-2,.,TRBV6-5,CASSYSFKESYGYTF
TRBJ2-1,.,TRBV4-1,CASSQDRLRDEQFF
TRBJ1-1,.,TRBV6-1,CASSPNRDPEAFF
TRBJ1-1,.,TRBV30,CAWSVRIDTEAFF
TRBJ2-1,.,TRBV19,CASLLTGNNEQFF
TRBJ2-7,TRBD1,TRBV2,CATRRTGESYEQYF
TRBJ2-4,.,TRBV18,CASSEAGSKNIQYF
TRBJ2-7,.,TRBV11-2,CAGEGATYEQYF
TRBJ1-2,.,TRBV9,CASSVAMEELGYGYTF
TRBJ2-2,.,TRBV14,CASSQARGNTGELFF
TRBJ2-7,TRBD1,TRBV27,CASSPVSGTGSSGASF
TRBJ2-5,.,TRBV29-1,CSVARTDQETQYF
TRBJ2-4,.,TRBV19,CASSIWTVQNIQYF
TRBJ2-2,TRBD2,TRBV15,CATSRGTSGRFSTGELFF
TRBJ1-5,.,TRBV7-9,CASSLAGSNQPQHF
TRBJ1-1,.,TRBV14,CASSQDHGTKNTEAFF
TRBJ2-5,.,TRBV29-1,CSAGGILNVGETQYF
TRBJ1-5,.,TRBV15,CATSRAGGNQPQHF
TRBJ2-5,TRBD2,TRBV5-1,CASSKLAGVEETQYF
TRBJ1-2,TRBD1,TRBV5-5,CASSLRDSYGYTF
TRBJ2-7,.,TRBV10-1,CASSEGDSLTYEQYF